Sequencing of this TCR beta chain was carried out in a study of Ad26.COV2.S vaccination and SARS-CoV-2 variants. General observations from the study: It was reported that spike-specific CD8+ and CD4+ T cell responses were substantially broad after vaccination.

Concerning this clone: Its cognate antigen is unknown.

V dropped 4 bases and J dropped 2 bases, with 17 bases sitting between them. The CDR3 runs to 16 residues. The germline CDR1 and CDR2 sequences are MGHRA and YSYEKL. Treatment denoted: some 20 received Ad26.COV2.S at low or high dose, single or two shots; about 5 received placebo; per-sample allocation not given. Sampling was done on day 63 after the first vaccine or placebo injection. It was Wuhan-strain SARS-CoV-2 spike that the Ad26 vaccine vector expressed. Sequencing used immunoSEQ multiplex PCR; TCRdb keeps in-frame clones, though not all of them. The sample shows nearly 400,000 clones, 75% to 90% of them seen only once.

The genes are TRBV4-1 and TRBJ1-2; possibly TRBD1 for D (6 bases). Source: peripheral blood, taken in a trial of Ad26.COV2.S vaccine versus placebo. The clonotype comes from a person between 18 and 60 years old who received the Ad26.COV2.S COVID-19 vaccine or a placebo. The CDR3 DNA reads TGCGCCAGCAGCCCAGGGCGGATAGGGGGGAACTATGGCTACACCTTC. This codes for CASSPGRIGGNYGYTF.